This T cell receptor (beta chain) was recorded in a study of prognosis after radiotherapy for stage I lung cancer (dated by TCRdb to the early 2020s). At the level of the whole study: Between April 2018 and 2019, some 18 patients with stage I NSCLC were enrolled in Nanjing, China. About 14 patients presented with newly diagnosed primary stage I lung tumors, and 4 to 6 carried oligometastatic NSCLC following surgical resection of the primary tumor. All patients were regarded as medically inoperable, because of comorbidities in about eleven patients and refusal of surgery in 7 or 8 patients. The cohort was made up of 10 to 15 men and about 6 women, with a median age of roughly 79 years and an age range of roughly 53 to 95 years. Roughly 12 patients had adenocarcinoma and about seven had squamous cell carcinoma as the tumor histology. Image-guided IMRT or VMAT was used to deliver SBRT in 3 to 5 fractions at a biologically effective dose of at least 100 Gy. SBRT was not combined with any concurrent therapy in any patient. About 20% of the 19 patients developed distant metastases after SBRT, at a median of around 7 months; the other 15 showed no significant progression. This study profiled peripheral blood TCR beta repertoires from stage I NSCLC patients before and after stereotactic body radiotherapy and linked the repertoires to distant failure. The study sequenced some 38 blood samples from around 19 patients, one before and one after SBRT per patient. On the study overall, not on this receptor specifically: No determination of tumor specificity was made for expanded TCR clones. Post-SBRT Shannon entropy and its change from baseline were lower in patients who developed distant metastases; baseline Shannon entropy was not associated with metastases. The small cohort and short follow-up limited the study, so independent validation of the findings is needed. None of the reported P values were adjusted for multiple comparisons. TRBV and TRBJ usage frequencies reportedly differed by metastasis status, in two V genes at baseline and in ten or so V and two J genes after SBRT. After SBRT, the count of unique TCR clones dropped from a median of approximately 10,000 beforehand to some 7,000 afterward (Wilcoxon paired P=0.011).

The TCR beta CDR3 region was amplified from genomic DNA by two rounds of multiplex PCR. In the first PCR round, primers specific to each TRBV and TRBJ gene were used, and the primer sequences were filed in Chinese patent CN105087789A. The second PCR round used universal primers. The Roche High Pure PCR Template Preparation Kit was used to extract genomic DNA from frozen PBMCs. Paired-end sequencing with 151 bp reads was performed on the libraries using an Illumina HiSeq 3000. Regarding the original processing steps: Raw reads lacking the multiplex PCR primer sequences were removed with CutAdapt. High-quality paired reads were merged into contigs with PEAR. By alignment to reference sequences, MiXCR assigned TRB V, D and J gene segments to each contig. CDR3 sequences were clustered by base quality and sequence similarity to remove sequencing errors. Diversity was calculated as Shannon entropy divided by the natural log of the number of productive TCR sequences. Clonality was defined as one minus Shannon entropy divided by the natural log of the number of unique clonotypes. Using the Youden index from ROC curves, the researchers picked the repertoire-metric cut-offs for progression-free survival, and all analyses were carried out in R 3.5.3. The public reads were run again by TCRdb, first through fastp at Q25 and then through MiXCR, and only productive beta chains were kept. Rows are combined by CDR3 protein, so each entry shows the most common genes and DNA. In this record, the V and J calls reflect TCRdb's handling and not the investigators' own analysis. The sample table holds 11,000 to 15,000 distinct CDR3 sequences, of which less than 35% were seen once. Around an eighth of the sample is taken by the ten largest.

This clonotype was seen ten or more times. The antigen it binds to is not known. No much larger clone exists at a distance of one base, and base qualities are not known. All patients had node-negative disease on CT and PET/CT, and none had a history of other malignancies or prior chemotherapy or radiotherapy. At each of two time points, approximately 5.9 milliliters of peripheral venous blood were collected into EDTA tubes. PBMCs were isolated by Ficoll-Paque Plus density-gradient centrifugation. Immediately after collection, samples were stored at -80 degrees C until analysis. This clonotype was sampled from a donor at least 50 years old with non-small cell lung cancer. The input for sequencing was PBMCs, taken before or after stereotactic body radiation therapy (not recorded which).

The CDR3 protein is CSVEVKLGQFAEAFF. The DNA sequence is TGCAGCGTTGAAGTCAAGTTGGGGCAGTTCGCTGAAGCTTTCTTT. This receptor chain uses TRBV29-1 and TRBJ1-1; tentative D gene TRBD1, with 5 bases matching. From cysteine to phenylalanine, the CDR3 is 15 amino acids long. Only CDR3 DNA is held: 45 bases, read in frame from base 1. Trimming costs V 1 base and J 6 bases, and their ends lie 18 bases apart. CDR1 and CDR2 are drawn from the germline V gene: SQVTM, ANQGSEA.